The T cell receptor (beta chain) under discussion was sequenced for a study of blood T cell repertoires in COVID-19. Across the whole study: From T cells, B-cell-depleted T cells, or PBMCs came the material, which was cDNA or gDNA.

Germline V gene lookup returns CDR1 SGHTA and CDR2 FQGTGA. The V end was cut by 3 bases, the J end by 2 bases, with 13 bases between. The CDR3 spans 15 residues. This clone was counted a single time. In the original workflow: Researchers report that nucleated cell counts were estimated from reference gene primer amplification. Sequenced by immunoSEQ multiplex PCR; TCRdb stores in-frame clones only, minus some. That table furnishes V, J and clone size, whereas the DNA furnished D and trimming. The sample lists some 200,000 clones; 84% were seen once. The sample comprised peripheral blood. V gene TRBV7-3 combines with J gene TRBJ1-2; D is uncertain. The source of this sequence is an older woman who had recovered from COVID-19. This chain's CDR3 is CASSFGPGINYGYTF. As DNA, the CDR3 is TGTGCCAGCAGCTTCGGTCCGGGGATAAACTATGGCTACACCTTC.